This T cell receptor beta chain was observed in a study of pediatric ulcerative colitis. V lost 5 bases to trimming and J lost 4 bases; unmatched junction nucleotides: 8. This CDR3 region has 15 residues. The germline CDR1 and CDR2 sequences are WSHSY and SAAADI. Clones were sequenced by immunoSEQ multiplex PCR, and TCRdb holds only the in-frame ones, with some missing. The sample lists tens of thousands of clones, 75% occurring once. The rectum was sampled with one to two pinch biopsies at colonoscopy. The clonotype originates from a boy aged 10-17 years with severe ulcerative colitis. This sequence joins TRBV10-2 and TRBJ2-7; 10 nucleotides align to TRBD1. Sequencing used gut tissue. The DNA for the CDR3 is TGCGCCAGCAGTAAACCGGGACAGGGGCCTTACGAGCAGTACTTC. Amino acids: CASSKPGQGPYEQYF.